Listed below are T cell receptor beta chains from one sample, sequenced in a study of blood T cell repertoires in COVID-19. The method was immunoSEQ multiplex PCR; TCRdb's version includes in-frame clones alone and lacks a portion of them. This sample has 350,000 or so clones, with 80% to 90% found just once. Material for sequencing was peripheral blood. The source of these receptors is a woman aged 25-40 years with COVID-19, enrolled during active disease. Both conserved end residues are part of each CDR3. Each record gives: D gene, J gene, V gene, clone size, CDR3 DNA, CDR3 protein. The D gene is left open where the match is weak. Not every row has a clone size; where given, it reads once, few, many or a size class.

>TRBD1|TRBJ2-3|TRBV2|NA
TGTGCCAGCGTTATGGGACAGAACACAGATACGCAGTATTTT
CASVMGQNTDTQYF
>TRBD1|TRBJ2-5|TRBV7-9|NA
TGTGCCAGCAGCCCTAGACAGGGTTGGGAGACCCAGTACTTC
CASSPRQGWETQYF
>TRBD1|TRBJ2-7|TRBV25-1|NA
TGTGCCAGCAGTGATCCAGGACAGGGGGCCGCCTACGAGCAGTACTTC
CASSDPGQGAAYEQYF
>NA|TRBJ2-1|TRBV27|NA
TGTGCCAGCAGCCTCTCTCCCCCTTCCTACAATGAGCAGTTCTTC
CASSLSPPSYNEQFF
>NA|TRBJ2-7|TRBV5-5|NA
TGTGCCAGCAGCTTGGCCAGCGGGTACTCCTACGAGCAGTACTTC
CASSLASGYSYEQYF
>NA|TRBJ2-5|TRBV6-5|NA
TGTGCCAGCAGTCAATACCGGAGGAACCAAGAGACCCAGTACTTC
CASSQYRRNQETQYF
>TRBD1|TRBJ2-7|TRBV4-1|NA
TGCGCCAGCAGCCAAGAGGACAGGTACGAGCAGTACTTC
CASSQEDRYEQYF
>NA|TRBJ1-4|TRBV2|once
TGTGCCAGCAGTGAGGGGCCTAATGAAAAACTGTTTTTT
CASSEGPNEKLFF
>NA|TRBJ2-5|TRBV5-6|NA
TGTGCCAGCAGTTTAGTAGGGACTGAGACCCAGTACTTC
CASSLVGTETQYF
>NA|TRBJ2-7|TRBV10-3|NA
TGTGCCGGGTCGGGGAGCTCCTACGAGCAGTACTTC
CAGSGSSYEQYF